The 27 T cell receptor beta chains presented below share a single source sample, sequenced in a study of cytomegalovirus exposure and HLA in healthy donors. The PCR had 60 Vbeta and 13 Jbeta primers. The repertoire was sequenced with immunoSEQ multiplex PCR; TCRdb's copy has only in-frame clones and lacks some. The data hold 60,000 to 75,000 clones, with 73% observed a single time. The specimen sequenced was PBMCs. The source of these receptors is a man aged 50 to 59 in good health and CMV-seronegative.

The CDR3 loop reads CASSPPESSYEQYF. The CDR3 nucleotides read TGTGCCAGCTCACCACCTGAGAGCTCCTACGAGCAGTACTTC. J is TRBJ2-7 and V is TRBV18; D gene uncertain. Trimming removed 0 bases from V and 0 bases from J, with 6 bases in between. Germline values: CDR1 KGHSH, CDR2 LQKENI. The CDR3 totals 14 residues.

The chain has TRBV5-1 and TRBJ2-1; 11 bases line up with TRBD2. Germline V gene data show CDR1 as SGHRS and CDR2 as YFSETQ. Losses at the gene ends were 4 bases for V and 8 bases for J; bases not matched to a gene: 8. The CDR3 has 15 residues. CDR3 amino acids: CASSVSGGAFDEQFF. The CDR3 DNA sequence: TGCGCCAGCAGCGTTAGCGGGGGGGCCTTTGATGAGCAGTTCTTC.

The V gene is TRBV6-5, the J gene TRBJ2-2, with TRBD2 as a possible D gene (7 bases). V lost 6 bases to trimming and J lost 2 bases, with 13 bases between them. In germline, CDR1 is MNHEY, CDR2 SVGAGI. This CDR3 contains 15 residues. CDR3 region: CASRAGALNTGELFF. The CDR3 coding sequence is TGTGCCAGCAGGGCGGGGGCCTTAAACACCGGGGAGCTGTTTTTT.

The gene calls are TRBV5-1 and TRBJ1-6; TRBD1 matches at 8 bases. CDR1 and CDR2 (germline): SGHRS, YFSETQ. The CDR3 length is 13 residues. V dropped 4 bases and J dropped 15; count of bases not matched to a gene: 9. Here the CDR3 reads CASSTGGQGSLHF. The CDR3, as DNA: TGCGCCAGCAGCACGGGAGGACAGGGAAGCCTCCACTTT.

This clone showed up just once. The CDR3 DNA reads as TGTGCCAGCAGCCAAGACAGGGCCCCCTCCTACGAGCAGTACTTC. This encodes CASSQDRAPSYEQYF. This rearrangement joins TRBV7-3 to TRBJ2-7; 7 bases fit TRBD1. CDR3 length: 15 residues. V trimming: 5 bases; J trimming: 0 bases; junction bases outside the gene matches: 7. The germline V gene has CDR1 SGHTA and CDR2 FQGTGA.

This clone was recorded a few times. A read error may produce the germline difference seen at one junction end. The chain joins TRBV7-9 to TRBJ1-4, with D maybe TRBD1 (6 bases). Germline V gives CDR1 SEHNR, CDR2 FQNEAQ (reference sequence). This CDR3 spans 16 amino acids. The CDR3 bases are TGTTCCAGCAGCCCTCCGACAGGACACACTAATGAAAAACTGTTTTTT. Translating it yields CSSSPPTGHTNEKLFF. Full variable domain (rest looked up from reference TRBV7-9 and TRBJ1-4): DTGVSQNPRHKITKRGQNVTFRCDPISEHNRLYWYRQTLGQGPEFLTYFQNEAQLEKSRLLSDRFSAERPKGSFSTLEIQRTEQGDSAMYLCSSSPPTGHTNEKLFFGSGTQLSVL.

The CDR3 region has the DNA TGTGCCGAAGAACCGGGACACACCTATCTCTCCCCTAATTCACCCCTCCACTTT. It translates to CAEEPGHTYLSPNSPLHF. V usage is TRBV19 and J usage is TRBJ1-6, with a possible D match to TRBD1 (6 bases). Germline V gene data show CDR1 as LNHDA and CDR2 as SQIVND (reference sequence). The CDR3 covers 18 residues. V was shortened by 11 bases and J by 6 bases, with 29 bases between the two germline ends.

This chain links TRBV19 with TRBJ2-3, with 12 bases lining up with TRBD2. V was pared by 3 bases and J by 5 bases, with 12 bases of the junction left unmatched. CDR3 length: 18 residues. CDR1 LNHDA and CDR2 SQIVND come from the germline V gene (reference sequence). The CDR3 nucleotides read TGTGCCAGTAGTATGGCCCCTAGCGGGGGGGCTTGGGTAGATACGCAGTATTTT. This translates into CASSMAPSGGAWVDTQYF.

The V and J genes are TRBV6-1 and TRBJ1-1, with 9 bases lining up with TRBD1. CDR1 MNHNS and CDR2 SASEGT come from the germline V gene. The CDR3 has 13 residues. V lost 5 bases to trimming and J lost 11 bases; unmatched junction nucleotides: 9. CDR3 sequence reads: CASSTGQGRNAFF. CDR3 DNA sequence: TGTGCCAGCAGTACCGGACAGGGGAGGAATGCTTTCTTT.

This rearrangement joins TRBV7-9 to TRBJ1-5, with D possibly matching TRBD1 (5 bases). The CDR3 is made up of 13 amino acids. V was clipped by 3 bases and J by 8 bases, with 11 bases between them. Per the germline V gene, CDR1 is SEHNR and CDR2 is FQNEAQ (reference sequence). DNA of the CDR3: TGTGCCAGCAGCTTCTTTGGGGGGGAGCCCCAGCATTTT. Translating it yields CASSFFGGEPQHF.

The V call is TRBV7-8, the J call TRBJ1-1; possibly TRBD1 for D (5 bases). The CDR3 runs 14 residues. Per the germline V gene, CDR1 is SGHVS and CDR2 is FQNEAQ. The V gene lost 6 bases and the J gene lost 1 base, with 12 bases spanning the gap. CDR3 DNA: TGTGCCAGCAGTCACCGCAGGGAGAACACTGAAGCTTTCTTT. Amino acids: CASSHRRENTEAFF.

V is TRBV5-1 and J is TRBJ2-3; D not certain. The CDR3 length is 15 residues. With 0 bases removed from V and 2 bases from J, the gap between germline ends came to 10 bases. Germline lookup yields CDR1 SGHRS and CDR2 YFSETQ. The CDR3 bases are TGCGCCAGCAGCTTGGGCGGATTTCCCACAGATACGCAGTATTTT. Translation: CASSLGGFPTDTQYF.

As DNA, the CDR3 is TGTGCCAGCACCTTGAACCGGGACAGGGGGCGCATTGAGCAGTTCTTC. Amino acids: CASTLNRDRGRIEQFF. The chain links TRBV27 to TRBJ2-1, with 12 bases identical to TRBD1. This CDR3 spans 16 amino acids. CDR1 is MNHEY, CDR2 SMNVEV, per germline (reference sequence). Trimming removed 7 bases from V and 9 bases from J; junction bases left unmatched: 13.

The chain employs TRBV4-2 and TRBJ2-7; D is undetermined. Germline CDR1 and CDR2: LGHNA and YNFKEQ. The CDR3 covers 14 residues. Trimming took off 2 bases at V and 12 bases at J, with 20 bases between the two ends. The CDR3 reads CASSQTPATRGRYF. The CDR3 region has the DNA TGTGCCAGCAGCCAAACCCCAGCGACCCGAGGTCGGTACTTC.

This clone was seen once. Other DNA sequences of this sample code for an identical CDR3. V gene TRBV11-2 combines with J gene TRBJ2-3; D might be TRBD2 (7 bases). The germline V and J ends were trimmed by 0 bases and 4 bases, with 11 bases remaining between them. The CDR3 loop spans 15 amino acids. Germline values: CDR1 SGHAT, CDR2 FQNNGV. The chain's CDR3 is CASSLEGAGADTQYF. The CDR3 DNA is TGTGCCAGCAGCTTAGAGGGGGCGGGGGCAGATACGCAGTATTTT.

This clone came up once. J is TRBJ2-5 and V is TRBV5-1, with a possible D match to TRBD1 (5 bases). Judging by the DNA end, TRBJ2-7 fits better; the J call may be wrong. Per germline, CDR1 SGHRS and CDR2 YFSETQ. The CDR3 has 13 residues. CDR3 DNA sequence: TGCGCCAGCAGCCGCAGGGATTCCTACGAGCAGTACTTC. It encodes CASSRRDSYEQYF.

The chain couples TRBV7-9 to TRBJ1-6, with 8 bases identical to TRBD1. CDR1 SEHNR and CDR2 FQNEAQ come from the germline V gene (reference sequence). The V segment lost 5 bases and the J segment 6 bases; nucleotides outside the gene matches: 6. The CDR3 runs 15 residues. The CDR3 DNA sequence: TGTGCCAGCAGCGCACGACAGGGGAGTAATTCACCCCTCCACTTT. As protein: CASSARQGSNSPLHF.

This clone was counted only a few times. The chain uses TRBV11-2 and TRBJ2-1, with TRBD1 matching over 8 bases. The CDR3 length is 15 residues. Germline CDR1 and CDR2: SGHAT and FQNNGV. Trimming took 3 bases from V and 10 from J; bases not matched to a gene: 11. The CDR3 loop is CASSFLRQGSAEQFF. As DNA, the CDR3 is TGTGCCAGCAGCTTCCTTAGACAGGGGTCCGCCGAGCAGTTCTTC.

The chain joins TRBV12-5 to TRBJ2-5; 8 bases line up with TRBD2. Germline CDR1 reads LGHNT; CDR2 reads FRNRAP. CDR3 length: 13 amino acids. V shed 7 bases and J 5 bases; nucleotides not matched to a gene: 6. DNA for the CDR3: TGTGCTAGTGCCCGGGGGGGCGGGGAGACCCAGTACTTC. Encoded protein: CASARGGGETQYF.

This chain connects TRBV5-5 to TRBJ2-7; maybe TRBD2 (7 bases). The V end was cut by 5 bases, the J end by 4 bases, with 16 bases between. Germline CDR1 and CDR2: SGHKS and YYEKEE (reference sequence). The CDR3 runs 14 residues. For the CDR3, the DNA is TGTGCCAGCAGTGATCCGGGGGGCGTTTACGAGCAGTACTTC. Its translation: CASSDPGGVYEQYF.

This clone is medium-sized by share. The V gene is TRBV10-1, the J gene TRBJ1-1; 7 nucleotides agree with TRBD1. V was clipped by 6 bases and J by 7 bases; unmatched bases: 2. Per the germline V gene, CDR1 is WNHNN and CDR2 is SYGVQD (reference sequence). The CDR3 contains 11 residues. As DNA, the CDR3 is TGCGCCAGCAGCTACAGGGGTGAAGCTTTCTTT. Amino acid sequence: CASSYRGEAFF.

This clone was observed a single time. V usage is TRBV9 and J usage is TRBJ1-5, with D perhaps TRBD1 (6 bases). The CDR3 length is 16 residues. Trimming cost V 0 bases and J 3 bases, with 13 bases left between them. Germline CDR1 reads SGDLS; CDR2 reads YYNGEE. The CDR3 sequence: CASSVVIQGPNQPQHF. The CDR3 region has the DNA TGTGCCAGCAGCGTAGTTATACAGGGCCCCAATCAGCCCCAGCATTTT.

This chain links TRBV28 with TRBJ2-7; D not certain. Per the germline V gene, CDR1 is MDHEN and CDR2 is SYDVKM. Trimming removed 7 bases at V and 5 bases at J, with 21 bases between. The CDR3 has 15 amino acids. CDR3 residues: CASTTRGSRKNEQYF. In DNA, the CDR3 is TGTGCCAGCACCACCCGAGGTAGCCGTAAGAACGAGCAGTACTTC. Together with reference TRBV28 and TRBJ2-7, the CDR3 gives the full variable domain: DVKVTQSSRYLVKRTGEKVFLECVQDMDHENMFWYRQDPGLGLRLIYFSYDVKMKEKGDIPEGYSVSREKKERFSLILESASTNQTSMYLCASTTRGSRKNEQYFGPGTRLTVT.

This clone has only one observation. CDR3 loop: CASSNYRGNSYGYTF. DNA of the CDR3: TGTGCCAGTAGTAACTACAGGGGAAACAGCTATGGCTACACCTTC. The chain has TRBV19 and TRBJ1-2; 7 positions agree with TRBD1. Germline assignment: CDR1 LNHDA and CDR2 SQIVND (reference sequence). This CDR3 comprises 15 residues. Trimming took 4 bases from V and 4 from J; bases not matched to a gene: 9.

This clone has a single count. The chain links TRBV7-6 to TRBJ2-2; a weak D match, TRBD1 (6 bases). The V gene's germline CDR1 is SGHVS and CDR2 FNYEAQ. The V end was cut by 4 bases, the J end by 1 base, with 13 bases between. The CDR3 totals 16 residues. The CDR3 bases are TGTGCCAGCAGCTACCCAGGGGAGAAGAACACCGGGGAGCTGTTTTTT. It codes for CASSYPGEKNTGELFF.

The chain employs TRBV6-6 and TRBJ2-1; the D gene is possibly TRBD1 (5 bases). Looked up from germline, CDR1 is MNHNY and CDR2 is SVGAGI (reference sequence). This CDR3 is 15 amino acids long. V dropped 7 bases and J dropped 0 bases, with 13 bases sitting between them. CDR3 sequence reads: CASNNYRSSYNEQFF. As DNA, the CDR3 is TGTGCCAGCAACAACTACAGGAGCTCCTACAATGAGCAGTTCTTC.

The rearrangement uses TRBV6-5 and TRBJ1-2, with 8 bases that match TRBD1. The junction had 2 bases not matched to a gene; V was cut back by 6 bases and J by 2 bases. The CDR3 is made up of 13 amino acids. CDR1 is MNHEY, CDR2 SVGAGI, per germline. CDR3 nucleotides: TGTGCCAGCAGGGGACAGGCGAACTATGGCTACACCTTC. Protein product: CASRGQANYGYTF.